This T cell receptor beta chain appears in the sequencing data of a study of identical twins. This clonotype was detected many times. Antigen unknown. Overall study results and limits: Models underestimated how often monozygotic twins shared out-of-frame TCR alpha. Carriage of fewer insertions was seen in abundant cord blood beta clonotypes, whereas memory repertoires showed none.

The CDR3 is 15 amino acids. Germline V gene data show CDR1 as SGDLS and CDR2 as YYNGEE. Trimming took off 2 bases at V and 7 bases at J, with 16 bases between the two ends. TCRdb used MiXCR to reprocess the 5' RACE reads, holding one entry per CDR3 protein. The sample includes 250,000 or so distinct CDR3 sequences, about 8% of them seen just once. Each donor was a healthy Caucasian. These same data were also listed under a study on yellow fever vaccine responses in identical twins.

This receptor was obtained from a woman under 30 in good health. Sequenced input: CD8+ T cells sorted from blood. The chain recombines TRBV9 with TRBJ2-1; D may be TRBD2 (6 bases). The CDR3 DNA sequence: TGTGCCAGCAGCGTTAGCGGAAGGGTGGGGAATGAGCAGTTCTTC. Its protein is CASSVSGRVGNEQFF.